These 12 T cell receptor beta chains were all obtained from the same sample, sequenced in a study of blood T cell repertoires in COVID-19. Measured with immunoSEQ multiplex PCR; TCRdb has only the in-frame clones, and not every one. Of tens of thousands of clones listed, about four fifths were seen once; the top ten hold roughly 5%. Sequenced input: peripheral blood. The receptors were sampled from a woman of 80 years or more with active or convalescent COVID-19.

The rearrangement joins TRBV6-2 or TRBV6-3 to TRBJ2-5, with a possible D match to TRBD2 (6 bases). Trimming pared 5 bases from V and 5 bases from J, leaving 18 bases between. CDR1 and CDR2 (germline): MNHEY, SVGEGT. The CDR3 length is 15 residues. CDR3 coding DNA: TGTGCCAGCAGTCAAACCCTGGGGAGGACTGAGACCCAGTACTTC. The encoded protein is CASSQTLGRTETQYF.

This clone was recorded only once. CDR3 in amino acids: CASSLGGGATDTQYF. In DNA, the CDR3 is TGCGCCAGCAGCTTGGGTGGTGGAGCCACAGATACGCAGTATTTT. The chain recombines TRBV5-1 with TRBJ2-3; D unresolved. CDR1 and CDR2 from the germline V gene are SGHRS and YFSETQ. The CDR3 spans 15 residues. V was clipped by 0 bases and J by 2 bases, with 10 bases between them.

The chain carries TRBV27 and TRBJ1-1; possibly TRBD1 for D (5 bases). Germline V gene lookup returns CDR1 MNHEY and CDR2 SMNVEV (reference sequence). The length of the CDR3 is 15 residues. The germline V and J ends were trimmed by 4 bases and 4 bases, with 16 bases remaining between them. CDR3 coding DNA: TGTGCCAGCAGTTCCAGGCAGGGCTTGGGCACTGAAGCTTTCTTT. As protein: CASSSRQGLGTEAFF.

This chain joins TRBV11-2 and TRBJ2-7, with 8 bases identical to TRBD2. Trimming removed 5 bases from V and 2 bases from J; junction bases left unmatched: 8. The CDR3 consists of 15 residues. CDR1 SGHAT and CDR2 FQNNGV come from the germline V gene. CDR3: CASSPLSGMTYEQYF. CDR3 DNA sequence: TGTGCCAGCAGCCCCCTTAGCGGGATGACCTACGAGCAGTACTTC. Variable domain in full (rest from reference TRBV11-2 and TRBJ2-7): EAGVAQSPRYKIIEKRQSVAFWCNPISGHATLYWYQQILGQGPKLLIQFQNNGVVDDSQLPKDRFSAERLKGVDSTLKIQPAKLEDSAVYLCASSPLSGMTYEQYFGPGTRLTVT.

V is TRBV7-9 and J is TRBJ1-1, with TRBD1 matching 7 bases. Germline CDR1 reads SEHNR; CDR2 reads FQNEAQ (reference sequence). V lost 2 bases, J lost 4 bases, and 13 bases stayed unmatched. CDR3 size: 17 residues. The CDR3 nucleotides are TGTGCCAGCAGCTTAAATTCAGGCCCCAGGGGGATCACTGAAGCTTTCTTT. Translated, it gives CASSLNSGPRGITEAFF.

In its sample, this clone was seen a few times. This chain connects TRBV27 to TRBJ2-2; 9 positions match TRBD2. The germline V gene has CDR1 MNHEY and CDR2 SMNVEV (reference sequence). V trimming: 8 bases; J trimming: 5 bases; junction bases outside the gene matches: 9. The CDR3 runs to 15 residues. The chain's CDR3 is CASQRAGGRTGELFF. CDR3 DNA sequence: TGTGCCAGCCAGCGGGCGGGGGGGAGAACCGGGGAGCTGTTTTTT.

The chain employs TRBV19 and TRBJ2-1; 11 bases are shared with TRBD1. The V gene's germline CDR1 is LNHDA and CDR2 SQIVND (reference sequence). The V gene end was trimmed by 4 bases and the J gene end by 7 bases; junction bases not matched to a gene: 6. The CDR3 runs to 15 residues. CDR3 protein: CASSNGQGARNEQFF. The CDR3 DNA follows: TGTGCCAGTAGTAACGGACAGGGGGCGAGGAATGAGCAGTTCTTC.

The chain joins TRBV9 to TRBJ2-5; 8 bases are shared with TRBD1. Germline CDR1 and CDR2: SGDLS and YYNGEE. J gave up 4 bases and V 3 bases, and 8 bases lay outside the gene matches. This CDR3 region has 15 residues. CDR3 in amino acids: CASSGPQGVTETQYF. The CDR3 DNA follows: TGTGCCAGCAGCGGCCCACAGGGGGTCACAGAGACCCAGTACTTC.

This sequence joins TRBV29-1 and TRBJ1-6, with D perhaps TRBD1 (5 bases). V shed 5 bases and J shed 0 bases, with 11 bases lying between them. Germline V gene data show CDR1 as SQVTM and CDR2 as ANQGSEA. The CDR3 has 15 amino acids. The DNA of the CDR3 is TGCAGCGTTTACAGGACGAGCTCCTATAATTCACCCCTCCACTTT. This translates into CSVYRTSSYNSPLHF.

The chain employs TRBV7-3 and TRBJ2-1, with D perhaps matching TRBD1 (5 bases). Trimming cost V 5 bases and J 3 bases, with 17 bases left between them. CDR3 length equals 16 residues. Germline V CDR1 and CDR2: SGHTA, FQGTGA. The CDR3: CASSISGPTVYNEQFF. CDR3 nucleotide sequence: TGTGCCAGCAGCATTTCCGGCCCGACAGTCTACAATGAGCAGTTCTTC.

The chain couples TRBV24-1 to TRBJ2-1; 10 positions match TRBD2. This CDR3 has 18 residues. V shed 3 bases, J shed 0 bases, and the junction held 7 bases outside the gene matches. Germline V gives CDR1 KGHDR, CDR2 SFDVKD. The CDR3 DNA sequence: TGTGCCACCAGTGATCCGTCAGCGGGAGGGCGCTCCTACAATGAGCAGTTCTTC. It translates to CATSDPSAGGRSYNEQFF.

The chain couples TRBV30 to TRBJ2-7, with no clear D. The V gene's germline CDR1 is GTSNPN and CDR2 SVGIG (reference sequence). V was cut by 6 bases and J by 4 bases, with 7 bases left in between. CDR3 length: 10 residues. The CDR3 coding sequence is TGTGCCTGTGATAGATACGAGCAGTACTTC. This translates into CACDRYEQYF.